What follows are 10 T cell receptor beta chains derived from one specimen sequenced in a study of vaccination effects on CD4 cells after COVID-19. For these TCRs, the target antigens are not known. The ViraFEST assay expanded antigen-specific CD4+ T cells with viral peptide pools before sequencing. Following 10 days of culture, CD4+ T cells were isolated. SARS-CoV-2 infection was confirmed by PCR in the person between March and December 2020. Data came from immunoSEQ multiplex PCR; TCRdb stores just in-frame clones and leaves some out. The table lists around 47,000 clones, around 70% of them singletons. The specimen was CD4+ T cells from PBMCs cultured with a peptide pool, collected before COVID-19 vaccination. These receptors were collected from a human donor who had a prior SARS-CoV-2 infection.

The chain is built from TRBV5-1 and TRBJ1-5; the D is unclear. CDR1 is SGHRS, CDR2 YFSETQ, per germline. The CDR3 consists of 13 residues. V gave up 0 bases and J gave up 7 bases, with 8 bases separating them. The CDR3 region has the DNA TGCGCCAGCAGCTTGGACCCAGCCCAGCCCCAGCATTTT. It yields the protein CASSLDPAQPQHF.

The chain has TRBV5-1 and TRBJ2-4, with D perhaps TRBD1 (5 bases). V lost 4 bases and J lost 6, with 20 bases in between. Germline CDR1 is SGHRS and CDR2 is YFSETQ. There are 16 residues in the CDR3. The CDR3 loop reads CASSQRTESQGNIQYF. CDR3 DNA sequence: TGCGCCAGCAGCCAACGGACCGAAAGCCAGGGAAACATTCAGTACTTC.

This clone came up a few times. The CDR3 sequence: CASSQRPGLDLWQYF. The CDR3 DNA sequence: TGCGCCAGCAGCCAACGGCCGGGACTAGATTTGTGGCAGTACTTC. The genes are TRBV4-1 and TRBJ2-7; 8 nucleotides match TRBD2. Germline-derived CDR1 and CDR2 are MGHRA and YSYEKL. The CDR3 extends over 15 amino acids. The J segment lost 9 bases and the V segment lost 2 bases, leaving 12 bases of the junction unmatched.

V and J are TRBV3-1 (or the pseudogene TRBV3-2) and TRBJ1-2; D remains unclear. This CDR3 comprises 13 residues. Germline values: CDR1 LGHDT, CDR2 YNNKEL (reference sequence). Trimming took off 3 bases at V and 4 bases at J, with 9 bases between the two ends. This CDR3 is CASSQLASYGYTF. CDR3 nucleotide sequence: TGTGCCAGCAGCCAGCTCGCCAGCTATGGCTACACCTTC.

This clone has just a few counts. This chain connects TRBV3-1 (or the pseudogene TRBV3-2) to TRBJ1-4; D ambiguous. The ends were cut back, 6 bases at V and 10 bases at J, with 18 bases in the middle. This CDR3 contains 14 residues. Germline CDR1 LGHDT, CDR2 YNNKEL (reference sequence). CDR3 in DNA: TGTGCCAGCAGTCCCCAGTTTGGAGTCGGAAAACTGTTTTTT. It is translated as CASSPQFGVGKLFF.

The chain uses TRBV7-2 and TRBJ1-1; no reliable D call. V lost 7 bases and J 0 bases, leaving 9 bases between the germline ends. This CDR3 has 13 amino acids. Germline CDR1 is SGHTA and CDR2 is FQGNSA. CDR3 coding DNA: TGTGCCAGCACCCTTAGAATGAACACTGAAGCTTTCTTT. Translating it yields CASTLRMNTEAFF.

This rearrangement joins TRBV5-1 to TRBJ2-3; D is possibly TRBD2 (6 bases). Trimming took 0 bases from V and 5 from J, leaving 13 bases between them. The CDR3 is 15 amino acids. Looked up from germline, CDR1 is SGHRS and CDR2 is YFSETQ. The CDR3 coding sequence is TGCGCCAGCAGCTTGGAACCGGGGGTGGTAGATACGCAGTATTTT. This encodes CASSLEPGVVDTQYF.

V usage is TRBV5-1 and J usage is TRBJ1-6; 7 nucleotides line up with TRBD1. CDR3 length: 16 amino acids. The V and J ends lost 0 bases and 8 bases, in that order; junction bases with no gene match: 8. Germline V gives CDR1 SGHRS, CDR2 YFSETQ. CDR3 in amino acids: CASSLAGGQGDSPLHF. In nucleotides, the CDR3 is TGCGCCAGCAGCTTGGCTGGGGGCCAGGGGGATTCACCCCTCCACTTT.

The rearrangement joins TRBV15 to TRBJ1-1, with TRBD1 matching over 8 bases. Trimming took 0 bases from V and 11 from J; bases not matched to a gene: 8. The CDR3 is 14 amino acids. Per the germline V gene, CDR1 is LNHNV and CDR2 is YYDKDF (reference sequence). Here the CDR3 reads CATSRDLDRAKAFF. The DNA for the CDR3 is TGTGCCACCAGCAGAGATTTGGACAGGGCTAAGGCTTTCTTT.

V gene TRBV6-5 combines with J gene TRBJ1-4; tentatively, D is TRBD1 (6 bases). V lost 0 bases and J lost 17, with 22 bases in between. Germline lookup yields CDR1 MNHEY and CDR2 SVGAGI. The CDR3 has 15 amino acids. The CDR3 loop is CASSYSTGGVPWDFF. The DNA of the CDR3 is TGTGCCAGCAGTTACTCGACAGGAGGGGTGCCGTGGGATTTTTTT.